The rows below give T cell receptor beta chains drawn from one sample of a study of beta chain features in type 1 diabetes. Profiling relied on immunoSEQ multiplex PCR, and the TCRdb table lists in-frame clones only, not all of them. The repertoire holds 150,000 to 200,000 clones, with roughly 60% as singletons. Sequenced sample: naive CD4+ T cells from blood. The receptors originated from a man aged 25-45 years with type 1 diabetes. Both conserved end residues are part of each CDR3. D genes are given only for firm matches. The size of a clone is reported for some rows only, either as once, few or many, or as a class for expanded clones.

clone_size	v_call	j_call	d_call	cdr3_nt	cdr3_aa
-	TRBV30	TRBJ2-3	TRBD2	TGTGCCTGGGGCAGCGGGGAGGGAAGGCAGTATTTT	CAWGSGEGRQYF
-	TRBV4-2	TRBJ2-3	TRBD2	TGTGCCAGCAGCCAAGAGGGGACTAGCGGGGGTCGCACAGATACGCAGTATTTT	CASSQEGTSGGRTDTQYF
-	TRBV7-2	TRBJ1-2	TRBD1	TGTGCCAGCAGCTTAGCGTGGGACAGTCCCGATGGCTACACCTTC	CASSLAWDSPDGYTF
-	TRBV6-5	TRBJ1-1	TRBD1	TGTGCCAGCCGTGACAGGGGATGGACTGAAGCTTTCTTT	CASRDRGWTEAFF
-	TRBV7-9	TRBJ2-1	-	TGTGCCAGCAGCCCGAGACAAGGGGCCTACAATGAGCAGTTCTTC	CASSPRQGAYNEQFF
-	TRBV4-3	TRBJ2-7	-	TGCGCCAGCAGTTCCGGCCTGTGGCAGTCCTACGAGCAGTACTTC	CASSSGLWQSYEQYF
-	TRBV11-2	TRBJ2-3	TRBD2	TGTGCCAGCAGCCTAGGAGCGGGGAGGTTTGCAGATACGCAGTATTTT	CASSLGAGRFADTQYF
-	TRBV11-2	TRBJ2-5	-	TGTGCCAGCAGCCCGAATAGCGGTACCCAGTACTTC	CASSPNSGTQYF
-	TRBV18	TRBJ2-7	TRBD1	TGTGCCAGCTCACACTTGGACAGGAACTCCTACGAGCAGTACTTC	CASSHLDRNSYEQYF
-	TRBV30	TRBJ1-1	-	TGTGCCTGGAGTGTAGGGGGGATCACTGAAGCTTTCTTT	CAWSVGGITEAFF
-	TRBV23-1	TRBJ2-3	-	TGCGCCAGCAGTCAATACCGGGGCGGGGGCACAGATACGCAGTATTTT	CASSQYRGGGTDTQYF
-	TRBV6-6	TRBJ2-4	-	TGTGCCAGCATCGCATCGGGACGCGGCAAAAACATTCAGTACTTC	CASIASGRGKNIQYF
-	TRBV29-1	TRBJ2-1	-	TGCAGCGTCAACCGGTACAATGAGCAGTTCTTC	CSVNRYNEQFF
few	TRBV4-3	TRBJ2-2	-	TGCGCCAGCAGCCACAGCTACACCGGGGAGCTGTTTTTT	CASSHSYTGELFF
-	TRBV4-3	TRBJ2-1	TRBD2	TGCGCCAGCAGCCTCGGACTAGCGGGCTCCTACAATGAGCAGTTCTTC	CASSLGLAGSYNEQFF
few	TRBV4-3	TRBJ1-2	TRBD1	TGCGCCAGCAGCCAAGATCACGGAGCAGGGGGCGTCTATGGCTACACCTTC	CASSQDHGAGGVYGYTF
-	TRBV6-1	TRBJ2-7	-	TGTGCCAGCAGTGAACGACTCGCCAGGGACAACGAGCAGTACTTC	CASSERLARDNEQYF
once	TRBV18	TRBJ2-7	-	TGTGCCAGCTCAACGGACTCCTACGAGCAGTACTTC	CASSTDSYEQYF
-	TRBV20-1	TRBJ2-7	-	TGCAGTGCCCCGTCCGGGACTGCGAAGTACTTC	CSAPSGTAKYF
-	TRBV6-5	TRBJ1-6	-	TGTGCCAGCAGTTCAGCACAGGGTACCTATAATTCACCCCTCCACTTT	CASSSAQGTYNSPLHF